The T cell receptor (beta chain) described here comes from a study of cytomegalovirus exposure and HLA in healthy donors. In the study overall: Earlier, some 200 million T cells were analyzed, and 95 million to 140 million unique TCR beta sequences were found among them. Whole-study results and caveats: The investigators catalogued 150 to 200 TCR beta chains as cytomegalovirus-associated. Sequences of the TCR beta chain were said to predict the HLA-A and HLA-B alleles of most subjects accurately.

Germline CDR1 MDHEN, CDR2 SYDVKM. The CDR3 is 15 amino acids. The V end lost 6 bases, the J end lost 4 bases, and 16 bases lay between the germline ends. 13 Jbeta primers and 60 Vbeta primers were used for the PCR. Sequencing was performed with immunoSEQ multiplex PCR; in TCRdb, only in-frame clones are kept and a portion is missing. The sample has 200,000 or so clones; roughly 80% are singletons. Those who donated were healthy bone marrow donors. As concerns this clone: The antigen remains unidentified.

Input material: PBMCs. V gene TRBV28 combines with J gene TRBJ2-1; D perhaps matches TRBD2 (6 bases). This receptor was taken from a woman aged 45 to 65 in good health and CMV-seropositive. CDR3 sequence: CASRTGGAQYNEQFF. DNA of the CDR3: TGTGCCAGCAGGACGGGCGGGGCTCAGTACAATGAGCAGTTCTTC.